This T cell receptor (beta chain) was recorded in a study of blood T cell repertoires in COVID-19. Study-wide background: Collection of acute and convalescent COVID-19 samples took place in the United States, Italy and Spain. Sample material is recorded as cDNA or gDNA derived from T cells, B-cell-depleted T cells, or PBMCs.

In the original workflow: By means of reference gene primer amplification, nucleated cell counts were estimated. Produced via immunoSEQ multiplex PCR; TCRdb's table is partial and in-frame only. The D gene and trimming were derived from the DNA, and the V and J assignments and clone size from that table. The sample yields 100,000 to 110,000 clones, 70% to 80% seen once. V was cut by 6 bases and J by 3 bases, with 15 bases left in between. Looked up from germline, CDR1 is MDHEN and CDR2 is SYDVKM. The CDR3 length is 15 residues. Sequenced: peripheral blood. The TCR sequence derives from a woman in her seventies with acute or convalescent COVID-19. The J gene is TRBJ1-3, the V gene TRBV28; possibly TRBD1 for D (6 bases). The CDR3 DNA follows: TGTGCCAGCAGCGAACCGACAGGCCGTGGAAACACCATATATTTT. Encoded protein: CASSEPTGRGNTIYF.